This T cell receptor beta chain was sequenced during a study of cytomegalovirus exposure and HLA in healthy donors. Concerning this clone: What it recognizes is unknown.

The data were produced by immunoSEQ multiplex PCR, yet TCRdb's version contains in-frame clones alone and is incomplete. The data show 55,000 to 70,000 clones, around 92% seen once. Findings and limits, study-wide: Overall, about 160 TCR beta chains were annotated as cytomegalovirus-associated. CMV antigen specificity was confirmed in vitro for a few CMV-associated chains.

Germline trimming cut 5 bases from V and 2 bases from J; bases unmatched to any gene: 9. Germline V gene sequence: CDR1 MNHEY, CDR2 SMNVEV (reference sequence). This CDR3 is built from 15 residues. The V gene is TRBV27, the J gene TRBJ2-7; TRBD2 aligns across 7 bases. The receptor was isolated from a man aged 18 to 30 in good health and CMV-seropositive. Sequencing was performed on PBMCs. This chain's CDR3 is CASSHAAGAAYEQYF. In DNA, the CDR3 is TGTGCCAGCAGTCATGCGGCGGGAGCCGCCTACGAGCAGTACTTC.